This note documents a single TCR beta chain sequence. TCRdb reprocessed the 5' RACE reads and stores each CDR3 protein as one record, lacking DNA. The clone table shows roughly 350,000 distinct CDR3 sequences, with the ten largest holding roughly 5.2%. This specimen belongs to a study of T cells expressing NK-cell markers. This CDR3 is 16 amino acids long. Germline values: CDR1 MDHEN, CDR2 SYDVKM. The sample comprised blood T cells: a sorted CD56 or NKG2C T cell subset, CD4+ or CD8+ T cells, or bulk PBMC T cells (not recorded which). The rearrangement joins TRBV28 to TRBJ2-6. This TCR came from a man aged 18 to 69 in good health. The CDR3 sequence is CASSYIGDSGANVLTF.